This T cell receptor beta chain appears in the sequencing data of a study of human T cells and chemical hapten exposure (dated by TCRdb to the early 2020s). Regarding the study in general: For sensitization, 2% DPC in acetone was applied to a 2 cm by 2 cm area of upper inner arm skin. In alopecia patients, the study followed how the peripheral blood TCR repertoire changed in vivo over primary and secondary sensitization to diphenylcyclopropenone (DPC), a hapten. Roughly 30 alopecia patients provided blood for TCR sequencing at one to four time points (pre-sensitization, 2, 6 and 24 weeks). Patch testing was done on the upper back using Finn chambers containing 0.01% DPC, and results were scored after 6 days according to International Contact Dermatitis Research Group standards. Alopecia areata with under or over 50% scalp involvement, alopecia totalis and alopecia universalis were represented in the patient cohort, which was mostly female. Patient blood was sampled pre-sensitization (week 0) and at 2, 6 and about 24 weeks after DPC sensitization. Libraries were pooled for sequencing, and per-sample TCR yields varied mainly because of small differences in library volumes within the pool. Patients additionally received weekly therapeutic DPC doses to the scalp throughout the approximately 24-week study period.

This specimen's time point label, per the study, means: patch test 1, 2 weeks after DPC sensitization. The treatment or condition label here, explained by the study, means: therapeutic diphenylcyclopropenone sensitization with weekly scalp DPC. Blood at each patch-test visit was drawn before the patch test was applied. Patients were considered eligible if aged 18 to 70, diagnosed with alopecia and deemed suitable for DPC therapy, and patients were excluded if pregnant. Total RNA was isolated from unfractionated whole blood collected in Tempus Blood RNA tubes. This clonotype was counted ten times or more. The antigen this receptor binds is unknown. No base-level quality is on record; no much larger clone is a single base apart. Libraries came from RACE. The sample was run on a NextSeq 500. During library preparation, unique molecular identifiers were attached to individual cDNA molecules so that TCRs could be counted quantitatively and reproducibly. Both TCR alpha and TCR beta chains were sequenced from each blood RNA sample. In the paper's pipeline: A median of about 87,000 TCRs per sample was observed, with a range of 23,224 to 690,600. The Decombinator software suite was used to annotate the V, J and CDR3 of the TCR reads. To make PS versus PT1 abundance plots, every sample was subsampled to the same number of TCRs (28,000). TCRs were defined as expanded if absent before sensitization and observed at least eight times at the 2-week time point. The public reads were reanalyzed by TCRdb: fastp trimming at Q25, MiXCR alignment, in-frame beta chains only. Rows with one shared CDR3 protein collapse into an entry with the most common genes and DNA. The V and J calls follow TCRdb's processing rather than the paper's. For this sample there are approximately 57,000 distinct CDR3 sequences; 7.5% to 10% appear just once. The ten largest account for about an eighth of the sample.

What the work shows at the level of the full study, not this receptor alone: After repeated subsampling, changes were observed in the strength of the expansion versus patch-test correlation and in the threshold at which the correlation became significant. Compared with pre-sensitization or healthy control sets, expanded TCRs formed significantly more large CDR3 similarity clusters, which is consistent with antigen-driven responses. The number of TCRs above 1 in 1000 frequency did not change with DPC sensitization; there was no evidence of global repertoire structure alterations. Because every patient had alopecia, a presumed autoimmune disease, the patients' immune response might differ from that of healthy individuals. Patch test score correlated positively with the number of PT1 expanded TCRs, reaching significance at thresholds 8, 16 and 32 but not at 4.

The specimen comprised whole blood, sampled in connection with sensitization to the hapten diphenylcyclopropenone (DPC). This clonotype was obtained from a woman aged 40 to 50 with alopecia areata. Some clones in this sample may be carry-over from other donors' samples.

In nucleotides, the sequence is TGCGCCAGCAGCCAAGGGGGGCGCACAGATACGCAGTATTTT. Its coded protein is CASSQGGRTDTQYF. The chain couples TRBV4-3 to TRBJ2-3; the D region possibly corresponds to TRBD1 (6 bases align). Trimming costs V 1 base and J 1 base, and their ends lie 6 bases apart. The CDR1 and CDR2 encoded by the germline V gene are LGHNA and YSLEER. Its CDR3 holds 14 amino acids, cysteine through phenylalanine. Just the 42-base CDR3 DNA is kept, in frame starting at base 1.